This TCR beta chain was captured in a study of blood T cell repertoires in COVID-19. Authors' data handling: Reference gene primer amplification gave estimated nucleated cell counts. Sequenced by immunoSEQ multiplex PCR; TCRdb stores in-frame clones only, minus some. The V and J calls and clone size come from that table; D and trimming were worked out from the DNA. The sample shows over 200,000 clones, 85% to 90% of them seen only once. The junction had 2 bases not matched to a gene; V was cut back by 3 bases and J by 7 bases. The CDR3 consists of 13 residues. Germline V gives CDR1 SGHVS, CDR2 FNYEAQ. The table lists this clone with a count of one.

The sequenced sample was peripheral blood. The chain carries TRBV7-6 and TRBJ1-5; 8 bases align to TRBD1. This clonotype was sampled from a man aged 55 to 70 who had recovered from COVID-19. As DNA, the CDR3 is TGTGCCAGCAGCTTGACAGGGGAACAGCCCCAGCATTTT. This encodes CASSLTGEQPQHF.